The rows below give T cell receptor beta chains drawn from one sample of a study of shared clonotypes between healthy human individuals. Clones were sequenced by immunoSEQ multiplex PCR, and TCRdb holds only the in-frame ones, with some missing. The sample lists about 2.1 million clones; just under 95% were seen once. The sequenced sample consisted of naive CD8+ T cells from PBMCs. These receptors all stem from a man between 18 and 35 years old in good health. Some clones in this sample may be carry-over from other donors' samples. The CDR3 runs from the conserved cysteine through the conserved F or W. Fields, in order: J gene, V gene, D gene, clone size, CDR3 protein, CDR3 DNA. A D gene is named only where the DNA matches it firmly. Some rows mark clone size as missing; the rest say once, few, many or name a class of expanded clone.

>TRBJ1-1|TRBV6-6|NA|NA
CASSSIGGFENTEAFF
TGTGCCAGCAGTTCAATCGGGGGTTTCGAGAACACTGAAGCTTTCTTT
>TRBJ1-3|TRBV5-1|NA|NA
CASSPTVATTGNTIYF
TGCGCCAGCAGCCCCACCGTGGCAACGACTGGAAACACCATATATTTT
>TRBJ2-7|TRBV30|NA|NA
CAWTYSGLDEQYF
TGTGCCTGGACCTACTCTGGGTTGGACGAGCAGTACTTC
>TRBJ2-3|TRBV7-9|TRBD2|NA
CASSPGTSGSGDTQYF
TGTGCCAGCAGCCCTGGGACTAGCGGGAGTGGGGATACGCAGTATTTT
>TRBJ2-1|TRBV7-6|NA|NA
CASSRQGGNEQFF
TGTGCCAGCAGCCGCCAGGGGGGCAATGAGCAGTTCTTC
>TRBJ1-1|TRBV19|NA|once
CASSYASGAEAFF
TGTGCCAGTAGCTACGCCTCAGGGGCTGAAGCTTTCTTT
>TRBJ1-3|TRBV5-1|NA|NA
CASSLEGPLLGNTIYF
TGCGCCAGCAGCTTGGAGGGTCCTCTTTTGGGAAACACCATATATTTT
>TRBJ1-2|TRBV9|NA|NA
CASSELGAGYTF
TGTGCCAGCAGCGAGCTGGGTGCTGGCTACACCTTC
>TRBJ1-2|TRBV6-5|TRBD1|NA
CASSYGTGDYYGYTF
TGTGCCAGCAGTTACGGGACAGGCGATTACTATGGCTACACCTTC
>TRBJ2-1|TRBV9|NA|NA
CASSVAARVRLSGNEQFF
TGTGCCAGCAGCGTAGCCGCGAGAGTCCGATTGTCCGGCAATGAGCAGTTCTTC
>TRBJ2-1|TRBV10-2|NA|NA
CASTPLSSYNEQFF
TGCGCCAGTACCCCTTTGAGCTCCTACAATGAGCAGTTCTTC
>TRBJ2-5|TRBV6-5|NA|NA
CASSYPEQYF
TGTGCCAGCAGTTACCCAGAGCAGTACTTC
>TRBJ2-5|TRBV9|NA|NA
CASSSQGRQETQYF
TGTGCCAGCAGCTCCCAGGGGCGCCAAGAGACCCAGTACTTC
>TRBJ1-5|TRBV7-9|NA|NA
CASSNSTGNQPQHF
TGTGCCAGCAGCAACAGCACAGGGAATCAGCCCCAGCATTTT
>TRBJ2-7|TRBV7-9|TRBD2|NA
CASSPTSGRSAYEQYF
TGTGCCAGCAGCCCGACTAGCGGGAGGTCCGCGTACGAGCAGTACTTC
>TRBJ2-7|TRBV30|TRBD2|NA
CAWSVLAGPYEQYF
TGTGCCTGGAGTGTGCTAGCGGGCCCCTACGAGCAGTACTTC
>TRBJ2-3|TRBV15|NA|once
CATSRTKTDTQYF
TGTGCCACCAGCAGGACGAAAACAGATACGCAGTATTTT
>TRBJ2-2|TRBV7-9|TRBD2|NA
CAGTSGRADTGELFF
TGTGCGGGAACTAGCGGGAGGGCCGACACCGGGGAGCTGTTTTTT
>TRBJ2-7|TRBV27|NA|NA
CASSYGGSYEQYF
TGTGCCAGCAGTTACGGCGGCTCCTACGAGCAGTACTTC
>TRBJ2-1|TRBV10-3|TRBD2|NA
CATGTSGGEPFF
TGTGCCACCGGGACTAGCGGGGGGGAGCCGTTCTTC
>TRBJ2-3|TRBV6-4|NA|NA
CASSPRSDPGAQYF
TGTGCCAGCAGTCCCCGATCAGACCCGGGTGCGCAGTATTTT
>TRBJ2-1|TRBV4-3|NA|NA
CASSPQSYNEQFF
TGCGCCAGCAGCCCACAATCGTACAATGAGCAGTTCTTC
>TRBJ2-3|TRBV7-9|NA|NA
CASSLIGQSGTDTQYF
TGTGCCAGCAGCTTAATAGGACAATCGGGCACAGATACGCAGTATTTT
>TRBJ1-2|TRBV5-8|TRBD1|NA
CASSLDRADGYTF
TGTGCCAGCAGCTTAGACAGGGCTGATGGCTACACCTTC
>TRBJ1-1|TRBV28|NA|NA
CASSTAGKTEAFF
TGTGCCAGCAGTACAGCTGGGAAGACTGAAGCTTTCTTT
>TRBJ1-2|TRBV28|TRBD1|NA
CASSSFRTGGHYGYTF
TGTGCCAGCAGTTCGTTTAGGACAGGGGGTCACTATGGCTACACCTTC
>TRBJ2-1|TRBV20-1|NA|NA
CSSNSFQFF
TGCAGTTCAAACTCCTTCCAGTTCTTC
>TRBJ2-1|TRBV9|NA|once
CASSVDSAPFNEQFF
TGTGCCAGCAGCGTAGATTCGGCCCCGTTCAATGAGCAGTTCTTC
>TRBJ1-5|TRBV5-8|NA|NA
CASSPNQPQHF
TGTGCCAGCAGCCCGAATCAGCCCCAGCATTTT
>TRBJ2-1|TRBV7-9|TRBD2|NA
CASSYSLAGGPGNEQFF
TGTGCCAGCAGCTATTCACTAGCGGGAGGGCCGGGCAATGAGCAGTTCTTC
>TRBJ2-1|TRBV28|TRBD2|NA
CASSSSPGTSVYNEQFF
TGTGCCAGCAGTTCCTCCCCCGGGACTAGCGTATACAATGAGCAGTTCTTC
>TRBJ1-1|TRBV6-4|TRBD1|NA
CASSPSTGTNTEAFF
TGTGCCAGCAGTCCCTCGACAGGGACGAACACTGAAGCTTTCTTT
>TRBJ2-1|TRBV10-3|NA|NA
CAISEYSYNEQFF
TGTGCCATCAGTGAATACAGTTACAATGAGCAGTTCTTC